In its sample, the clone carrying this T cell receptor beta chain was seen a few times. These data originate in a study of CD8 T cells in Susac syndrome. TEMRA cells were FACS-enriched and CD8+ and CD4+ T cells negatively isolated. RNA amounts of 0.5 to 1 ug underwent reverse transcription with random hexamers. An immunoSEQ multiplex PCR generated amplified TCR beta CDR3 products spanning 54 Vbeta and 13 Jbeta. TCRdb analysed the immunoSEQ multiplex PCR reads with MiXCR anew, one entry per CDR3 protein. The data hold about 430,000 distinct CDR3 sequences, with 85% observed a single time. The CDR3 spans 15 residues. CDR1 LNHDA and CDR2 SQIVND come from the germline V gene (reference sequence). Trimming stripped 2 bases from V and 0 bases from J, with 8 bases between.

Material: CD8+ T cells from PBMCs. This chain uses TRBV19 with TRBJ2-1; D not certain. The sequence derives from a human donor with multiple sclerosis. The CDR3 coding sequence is TGTGCCAGTAGTATACAAGAGAGCTCCTACAATGAGCAGTTCTTC. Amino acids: CASSIQESSYNEQFF.